This T cell receptor beta chain was captured in a study of blood T cell repertoires in COVID-19. Study details: The cDNA or gDNA used as material had been derived from T cells, B-cell-depleted T cells, or PBMCs.

TCRdb's table, derived via immunoSEQ multiplex PCR, lists solely in-frame clones and lacks some. The sample includes 200,000 to 250,000 clones, approximately 80% seen only once; the top ten take roughly 7%. This CDR3 is 12 amino acids long. CDR1 is MNHEY, CDR2 SMNVEV, per germline (reference sequence). V shed 6 bases and J shed 5 bases, with 10 bases lying between them. Sample: peripheral blood. This receptor was identified in a woman in her fifties or sixties with acute or convalescent COVID-19. V and J are TRBV27 and TRBJ1-1, with TRBD1 as a possible D gene (6 bases). This CDR3 reads CASRKGGTEAFF. CDR3 sequence (DNA): TGTGCCAGCAGAAAGGGGGGGACTGAAGCTTTCTTT.